The count of the clone carrying this TCR beta chain is one. The entry originates in a study of T cell responses to AZD1222 COVID-19 vaccine. Profiled with immunoSEQ multiplex PCR; TCRdb holds only in-frame clones, not every one. The profile shows around 150,000 clones, approximately 92% of them singletons. The V end was cut by 6 bases, the J end by 4 bases, with 16 bases between. Germline lookup yields CDR1 MNHEY and CDR2 SVGAGI. This CDR3 contains 14 residues. The chain combines TRBV6-5 with TRBJ2-7; perhaps TRBD1 as D (7 bases). Sample: peripheral blood, taken 28 days after the second AZD1222 dose. The source is an adult who received the AZD1222 COVID-19 vaccine. In DNA, the CDR3 is TGTGCCAGCAGCCGCGGGACAGCACCTTACGAGCAGTACTTC. It is translated as CASSRGTAPYEQYF.